This TCR beta chain was recorded in a study of identical twins. The CDR3 is made up of 18 amino acids. The V and J ends lost 3 bases and 1 base respectively, with 19 bases between them. CDR1 and CDR2 from the germline V gene are MDHEN and SYDVKM. TCRdb independently ran MiXCR on the 5' RACE reads; one entry per CDR3 protein. The sample has hundreds of thousands of distinct CDR3 sequences, less than 7% seen once. Regarding the study as a whole: Out-of-frame TCR alpha sharing observed in monozygotic twins exceeded model estimates. With abundant cord blood beta clonotypes, insertions were fewer; memory repertoires showed no such pattern. Out-of-frame alpha sequences common to twins were enriched for low generation probability.

The table lists this clonotype with many counts. As yet, its antigen is unknown. This chain connects TRBV28 to TRBJ1-5, with a weak D call TRBD1 (5 bases). Sequenced: naive T cells sorted from blood. The source of this sequence is a young man in good health. The CDR3 DNA reads as TGTGCCAGCAGTTTCTATCAAGGGGACTTGGGGAGCAATCAGCCCCAGCATTTT. Amino acids: CASSFYQGDLGSNQPQHF.